This T cell receptor beta chain was captured by sequencing in a study of OX40 agonist ivuxolimab in advanced cancers. Regarding the complete study: The costimulatory receptor OX40 (CD134) was targeted by ivuxolimab, a fully human IgG2 agonistic monoclonal antibody. Intravenous ivuxolimab was administered to patients every 2 weeks at six dose levels: 0.01, 0.1, 0.3, 1.5, 3 and 10 mg/kg. Of the roughly 52 patients in dose escalation, 19 had hepatocellular carcinoma, about 15 had melanoma, 9 had renal cell carcinoma and 9 had head and neck cancer. In the dose-escalation cohort, more than 75% of patients were male, and the mean age was about 55 years, with a range of about 20 to 90. Patients were allowed to have had prior anti-PD-1, anti-PD-L1 or anti-CTLA-4 therapy, and around 43% of the dose-escalation patients had been treated with checkpoint inhibitors. Three dose-escalation patients achieved partial responses, one with hepatocellular carcinoma and two with cutaneous melanoma. Peripheral TCRbeta sequencing aimed to test whether ivuxolimab altered TCR sequence diversity and caused clonal T-cell expansion. The monotherapy dose-escalation portion (N of about 52 patients) of the phase I ivuxolimab trial is reported in the paper. Summary of the overall study and its limitations: The antigen specificity of the peripheral T cells that underwent clonal expansion was not determined. Low levels of normalized T-cell clonal expansion were also seen in some patients who did not respond. Clonal expansion of both CD4+ and CD8+ blood T cells was observed from baseline to week 6 at doses 0.1 to 3.0 mg/kg. After ivuxolimab, CD8+ T cells had more expanded clones than CD4+ T cells on average. In the 0.1-3.0 mg/kg groups, partial responders had among the lowest normalized peripheral clonal expansion, particularly in CD8+ T cells.

Patients with autoimmune disease history or receiving systemic immunosuppression were excluded from the trial. Peripheral blood for TCR sequencing was collected from all dose cohorts at baseline, on cycle 4 day 1, and on cycle 7 day 1. Samples came from an open-label, multicenter, first-in-human phase I dose-escalation trial of ivuxolimab. The trial enrolled adults with locally advanced or metastatic head and neck squamous cell, hepatocellular, melanoma or renal cell carcinoma. Before TCR sequencing, CD4+ T cells and CD8+ T cells from peripheral blood were sorted into separate populations. For sequencing of the TCRbeta CDR3 region, genomic DNA was extracted from the sorted cells. The immunoSEQ Assay was used for sequencing of TCRbeta CDR3 regions. Drawn from immuneACCESS, this table holds only the in-frame rearrangements with V and J called that TCRdb kept. Clones are partly lost; checked studies trace under half to an unresolved V gene and leave the rest unexplained. The sample yields about 77,000 clones; approximately 81% were counted once. The ten largest clones represent more than 3.5% of the sample.

The CDR3 holds 15 amino acids from the cysteine to the phenylalanine. Of the read, only the CDR3 DNA is kept; its 45 bases are in frame from base 1. CDR1 SGHTA and CDR2 FQGTGA were looked up in the germline V gene. V loses 4 bases at its end and J loses 2 bases; junction bases beyond the gene matches: 3. Note on this clone: What antigen it recognizes has not been identified. No much larger clone exists at a distance of one base, and base qualities are not known.

The chain employs TRBV7-3 and TRBJ2-3; 10 central nucleotides agree with TRBD2. This TCR derives from an adult with an advanced solid tumor such as melanoma, head and neck, liver or kidney cancer. The starting material was CD4+ or CD8+ T cells sorted from blood, obtained in a trial of the OX40 agonist ivuxolimab. The nucleotide sequence reads as follows: TGTGCCAGCAGCTCAAGCGGGGGGGACACAGATACGCAGTATTTT. Translated, this is CASSSSGGDTDTQYF.